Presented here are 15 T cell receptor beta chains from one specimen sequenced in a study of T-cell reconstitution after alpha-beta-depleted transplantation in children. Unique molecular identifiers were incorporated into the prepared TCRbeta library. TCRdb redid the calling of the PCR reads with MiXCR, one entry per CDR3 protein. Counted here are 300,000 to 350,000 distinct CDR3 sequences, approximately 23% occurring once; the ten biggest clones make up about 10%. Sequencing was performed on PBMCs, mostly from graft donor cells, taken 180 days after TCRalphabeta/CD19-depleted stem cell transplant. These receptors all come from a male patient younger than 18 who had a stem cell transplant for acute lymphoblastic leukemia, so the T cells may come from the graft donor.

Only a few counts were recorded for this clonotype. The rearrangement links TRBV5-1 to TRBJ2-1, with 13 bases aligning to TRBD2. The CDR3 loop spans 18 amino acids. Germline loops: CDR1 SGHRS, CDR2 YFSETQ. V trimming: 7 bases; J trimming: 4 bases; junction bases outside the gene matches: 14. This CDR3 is CASRKLGLAGDVYNEQFF. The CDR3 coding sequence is TGCGCCAGCCGCAAGCTCGGACTAGCGGGAGACGTTTACAATGAGCAGTTCTTC.

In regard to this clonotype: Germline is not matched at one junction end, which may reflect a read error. CDR3 amino acids: CASSYWDFLRQGETQYF. CDR3 nucleotides: TGTGCCAGCAGCTACTGGGACTTTCTTAGGCAAGGAGAGACCCAGTACTTC. V is TRBV6-5 and J is TRBJ2-5; D perhaps matches TRBD2 (6 bases). The CDR3 is 17 residues long. CDR1 is MNHEY, CDR2 SVGAGI, per germline.

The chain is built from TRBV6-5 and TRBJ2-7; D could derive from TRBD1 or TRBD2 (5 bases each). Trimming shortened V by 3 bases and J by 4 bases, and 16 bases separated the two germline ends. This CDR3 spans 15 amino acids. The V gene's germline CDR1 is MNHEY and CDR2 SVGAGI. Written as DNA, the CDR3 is TGTGCCAGCAGTTATTTCTCCGGAGAGGGGTACGAGCAGTACTTC. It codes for CASSYFSGEGYEQYF.

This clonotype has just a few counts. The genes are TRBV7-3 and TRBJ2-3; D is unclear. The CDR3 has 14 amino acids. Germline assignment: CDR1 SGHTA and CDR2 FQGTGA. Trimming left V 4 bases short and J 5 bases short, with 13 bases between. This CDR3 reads CASSSRAFGDTQYF. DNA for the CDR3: TGTGCCAGCAGCTCCCGGGCCTTTGGAGATACGCAGTATTTT.

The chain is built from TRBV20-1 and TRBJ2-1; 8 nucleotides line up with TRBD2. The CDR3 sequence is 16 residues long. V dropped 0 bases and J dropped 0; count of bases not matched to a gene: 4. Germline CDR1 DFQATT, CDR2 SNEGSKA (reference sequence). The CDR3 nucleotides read TGCAGTGCTAGAGATCTACTAGCGGTCTCCTACAATGAGCAGTTCTTC. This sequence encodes CSARDLLAVSYNEQFF.

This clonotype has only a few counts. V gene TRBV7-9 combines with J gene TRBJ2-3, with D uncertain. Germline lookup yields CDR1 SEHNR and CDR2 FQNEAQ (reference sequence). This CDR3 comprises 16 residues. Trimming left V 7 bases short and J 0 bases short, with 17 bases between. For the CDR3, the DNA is TGTGCCAGCACCATTCCGGGTAGTCCGAGCACAGATACGCAGTATTTT. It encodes CASTIPGSPSTDTQYF.

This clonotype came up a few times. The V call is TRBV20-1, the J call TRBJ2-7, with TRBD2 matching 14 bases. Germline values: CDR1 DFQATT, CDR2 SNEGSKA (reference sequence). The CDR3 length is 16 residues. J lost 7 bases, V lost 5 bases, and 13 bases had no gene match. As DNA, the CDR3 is TGCAGTGCTCTTGGGACTAGCGGGAGTGTCGTCCCAGAGCAGTACTTC. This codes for CSALGTSGSVVPEQYF.

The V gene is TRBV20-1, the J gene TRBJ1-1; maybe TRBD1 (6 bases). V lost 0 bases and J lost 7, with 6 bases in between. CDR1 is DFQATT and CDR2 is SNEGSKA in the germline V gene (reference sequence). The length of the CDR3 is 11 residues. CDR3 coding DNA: TGCAGTGCTAGAGAACAGGGTGAAGCTTTCTTT. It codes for CSAREQGEAFF.

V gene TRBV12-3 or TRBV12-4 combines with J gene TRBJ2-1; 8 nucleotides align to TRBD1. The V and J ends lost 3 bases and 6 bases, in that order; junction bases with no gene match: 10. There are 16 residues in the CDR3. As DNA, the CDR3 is TGTGCCAGCAGTTTGACCAGGGGGCGCATAGGCAATGAGCAGTTCTTC. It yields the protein CASSLTRGRIGNEQFF.

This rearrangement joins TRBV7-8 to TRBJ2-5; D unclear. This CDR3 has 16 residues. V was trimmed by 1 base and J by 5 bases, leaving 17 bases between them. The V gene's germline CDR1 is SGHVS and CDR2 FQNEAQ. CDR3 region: CASSLVLRANPETQYF. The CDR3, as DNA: TGTGCCAGCAGCTTAGTATTACGGGCTAATCCGGAGACCCAGTACTTC.

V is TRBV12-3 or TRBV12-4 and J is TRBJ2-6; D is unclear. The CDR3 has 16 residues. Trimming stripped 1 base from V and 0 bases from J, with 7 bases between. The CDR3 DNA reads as TGTGCCAGCAGTTTAGGGCCGAGCTCTGGGGCCAACGTCCTGACTTTC. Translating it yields CASSLGPSSGANVLTF.

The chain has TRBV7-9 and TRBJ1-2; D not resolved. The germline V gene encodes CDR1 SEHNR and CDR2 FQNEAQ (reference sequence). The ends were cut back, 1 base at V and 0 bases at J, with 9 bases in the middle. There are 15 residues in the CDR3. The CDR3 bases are TGTGCCAGCAGCTTAGACGGCGGCACTAACTATGGCTACACCTTC. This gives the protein CASSLDGGTNYGYTF.

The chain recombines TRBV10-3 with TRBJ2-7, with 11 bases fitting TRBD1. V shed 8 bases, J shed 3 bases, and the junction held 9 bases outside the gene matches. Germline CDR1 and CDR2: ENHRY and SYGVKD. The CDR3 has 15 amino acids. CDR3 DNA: TGTGCCATCGCTTGGGGGACAGGGGGGAGCTACGAGCAGTACTTC. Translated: CAIAWGTGGSYEQYF.

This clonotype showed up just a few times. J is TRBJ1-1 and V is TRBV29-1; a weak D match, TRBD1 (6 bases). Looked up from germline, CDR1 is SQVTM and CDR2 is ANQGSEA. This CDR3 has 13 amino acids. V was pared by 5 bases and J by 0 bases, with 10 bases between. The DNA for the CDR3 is TGCAGCGTTCAACAGGGCATGAACACTGAAGCTTTCTTT. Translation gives CSVQQGMNTEAFF.

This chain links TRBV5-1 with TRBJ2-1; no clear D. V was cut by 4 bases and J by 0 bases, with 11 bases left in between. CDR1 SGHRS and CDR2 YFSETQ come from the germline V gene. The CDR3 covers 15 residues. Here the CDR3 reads CASSLDWSSYNEQFF. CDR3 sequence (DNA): TGCGCCAGCAGCCTCGACTGGAGCTCCTACAATGAGCAGTTCTTC.